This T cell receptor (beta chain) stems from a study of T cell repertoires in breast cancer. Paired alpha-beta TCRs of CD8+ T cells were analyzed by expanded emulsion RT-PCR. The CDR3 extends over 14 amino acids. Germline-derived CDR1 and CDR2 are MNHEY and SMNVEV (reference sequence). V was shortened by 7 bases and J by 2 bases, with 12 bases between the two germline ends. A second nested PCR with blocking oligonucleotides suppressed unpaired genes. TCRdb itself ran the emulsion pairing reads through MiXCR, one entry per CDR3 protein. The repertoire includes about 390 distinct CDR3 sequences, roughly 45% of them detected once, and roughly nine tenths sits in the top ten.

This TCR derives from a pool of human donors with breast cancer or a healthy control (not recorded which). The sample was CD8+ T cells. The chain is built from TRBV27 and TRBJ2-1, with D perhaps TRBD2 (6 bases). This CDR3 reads CASTSGGTYNEQFF. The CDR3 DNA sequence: TGTGCCAGCACCTCAGGCGGGACCTACAATGAGCAGTTCTTC.